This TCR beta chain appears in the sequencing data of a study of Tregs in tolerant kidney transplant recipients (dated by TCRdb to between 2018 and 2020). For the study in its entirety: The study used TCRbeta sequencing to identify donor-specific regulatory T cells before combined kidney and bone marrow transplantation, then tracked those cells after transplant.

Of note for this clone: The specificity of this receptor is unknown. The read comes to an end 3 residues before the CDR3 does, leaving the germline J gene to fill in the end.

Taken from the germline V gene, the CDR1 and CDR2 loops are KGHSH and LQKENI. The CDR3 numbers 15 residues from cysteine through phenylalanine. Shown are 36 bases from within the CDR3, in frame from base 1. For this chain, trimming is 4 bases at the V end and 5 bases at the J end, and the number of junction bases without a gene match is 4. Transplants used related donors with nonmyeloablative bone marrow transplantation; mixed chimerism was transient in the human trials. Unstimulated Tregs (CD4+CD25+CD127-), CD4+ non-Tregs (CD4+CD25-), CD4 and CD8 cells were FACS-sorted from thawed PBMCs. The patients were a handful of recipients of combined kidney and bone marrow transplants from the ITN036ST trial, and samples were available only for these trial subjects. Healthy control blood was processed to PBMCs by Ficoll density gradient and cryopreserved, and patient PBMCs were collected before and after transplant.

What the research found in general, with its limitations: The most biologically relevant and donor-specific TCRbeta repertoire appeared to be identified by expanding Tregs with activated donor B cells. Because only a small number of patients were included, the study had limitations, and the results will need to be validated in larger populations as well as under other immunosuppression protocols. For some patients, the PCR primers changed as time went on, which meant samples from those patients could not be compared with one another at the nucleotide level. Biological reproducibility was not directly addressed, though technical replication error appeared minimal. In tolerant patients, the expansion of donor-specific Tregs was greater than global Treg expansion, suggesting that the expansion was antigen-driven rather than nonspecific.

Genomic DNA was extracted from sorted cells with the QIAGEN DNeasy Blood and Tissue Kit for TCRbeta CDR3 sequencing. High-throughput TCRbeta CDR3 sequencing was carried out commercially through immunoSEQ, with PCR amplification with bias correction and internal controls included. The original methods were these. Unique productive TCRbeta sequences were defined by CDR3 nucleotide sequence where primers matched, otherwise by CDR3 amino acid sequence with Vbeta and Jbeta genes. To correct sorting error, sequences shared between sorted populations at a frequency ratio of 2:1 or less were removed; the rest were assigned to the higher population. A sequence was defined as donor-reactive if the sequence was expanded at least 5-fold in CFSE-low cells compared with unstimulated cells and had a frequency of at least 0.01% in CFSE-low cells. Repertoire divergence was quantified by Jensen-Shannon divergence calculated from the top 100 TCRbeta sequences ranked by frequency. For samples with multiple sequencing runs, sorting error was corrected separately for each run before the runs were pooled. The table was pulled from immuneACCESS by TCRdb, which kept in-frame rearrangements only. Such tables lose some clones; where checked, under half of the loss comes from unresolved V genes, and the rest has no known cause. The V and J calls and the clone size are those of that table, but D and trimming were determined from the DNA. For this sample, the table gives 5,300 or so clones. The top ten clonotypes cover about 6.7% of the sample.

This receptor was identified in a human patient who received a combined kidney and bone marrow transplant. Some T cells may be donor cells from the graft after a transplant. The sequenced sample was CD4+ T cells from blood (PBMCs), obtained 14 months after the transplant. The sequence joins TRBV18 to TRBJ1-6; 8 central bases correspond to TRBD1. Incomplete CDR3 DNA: TGTGCCAGCTCACGAGGACAGGGTAATAATTCACCC. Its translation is CASSRGQGNNSP. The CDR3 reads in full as CASSRGQGNNSPLHF.